This TCR beta chain comes out of a study of regulatory T cells in long-lasting Graves disease. Arm-PCR with iRepertoire HTBI primers amplified the CDR3 regions for these TCR beta libraries. TCRdb re-called the multiplex PCR reads with MiXCR, one entry per CDR3 protein. The profile shows about 620,000 distinct CDR3 sequences, approximately 15% of them singletons. The ends lost 4 bases at V and 9 bases at J; junction bases unmatched: 14. The CDR3 runs to 17 residues. CDR1 and CDR2 from the germline V gene are SGHTA and FQGNSA. Noted time point: newly diagnosed GD, antithyroid drugs for less than 3 months. PBMC-extracted RNA yielded the TCR library. Patients came from an endocrinology department in Xi'an, China. The sample was also reused in another study, on T cells in Graves' hyperthyroidism and ophthalmopathy. From that paper: The authors deemed Graves' hyperthyroidism stable absent ophthalmopathy progression within 18 months. Recently diagnosed hyperthyroidism of less than 2 months' duration affected patients aged 18 to 65. The model's output predicted ophthalmopathy at a median of roughly seven months prior to onset.

The TCR originated in a woman in her 30s with Graves disease. The chain has TRBV7-2 and TRBJ2-1; 11 positions match TRBD2. Sequences were derived from peripheral blood mononuclear cells (PBMCs), sampled at new diagnosis, from a patient treated with antithyroid drugs. The CDR3 DNA reads TGTGCCAGCAGCTCGAGCGGTCTAGCGGGAGGTAAGGGTGAGCAGTTCTTC. Translating it yields CASSSSGLAGGKGEQFF.